This is a list of T cell receptor beta chains from one sample in a study of blood T cell repertoires in COVID-19. Sequenced by immunoSEQ multiplex PCR; TCRdb stores in-frame clones only, minus some. In the table there are about 68,000 clones, approximately 90% of which are singletons. Sequencing was performed on peripheral blood. The source of these receptors is a young man with acute or convalescent COVID-19. The CDR3 runs from the conserved cysteine through the conserved F or W. A D gene is named only where the DNA matches it firmly. For some rows the clone size is stated as once, few or many, or as a class when expanded; others skip it.

TGTGCCAGCAGCCCCACCCACGCCGACAGGGACTATGGCTACACCTTC | CASSPTHADRDYGYTF | TRBD1 | TRBV5-6 | NA | TRBJ1-2
TGTGCCAGCAGCCAGCGGAGCACAGATACGCAGTATTTT | CASSQRSTDTQYF | NA | TRBV6-4 | NA | TRBJ2-3
TGTGCCAGCAGCTTGCGGCTCGCGGACACCGGGGAGCTGTTTTTT | CASSLRLADTGELFF | NA | TRBV7-9 | NA | TRBJ2-2
TGTGCCAGCAGTCTTCCGGGAGTTTCAGTCACAGATACGCAGTATTTT | CASSLPGVSVTDTQYF | NA | TRBV6-2/TRBV6-3 | NA | TRBJ2-3
TGTGCCAGCAGTCCCCTTGGGACTTCCACAGATACGCAGTATTTT | CASSPLGTSTDTQYF | NA | TRBV28 | NA | TRBJ2-3
TGTGCCAGCAGTACGGCCTTAGCGGGCTCCTACAATGAGCAGTTCTTC | CASSTALAGSYNEQFF | TRBD2 | TRBV6-2/TRBV6-3 | NA | TRBJ2-1
TGTGCCAGCAGCTCGAAACCGGGATCAAGCGAGACCCAGTACTTC | CASSSKPGSSETQYF | NA | TRBV11-2 | once | TRBJ2-5
TGTGCCAGTAGACCGAGCGGGACCCGCTCCTACAATGAGCAGTTCTTC | CASRPSGTRSYNEQFF | TRBD2 | TRBV19 | NA | TRBJ2-1
TGTGCCAGCAGGGCGGCCTTTTGGGGCTACACCTTC | CASRAAFWGYTF | NA | TRBV12-3/TRBV12-4 | NA | TRBJ1-2
TGCAGCGTCCCCAGCGGAAGGTACAATGAGCAGTTCTTC | CSVPSGRYNEQFF | NA | TRBV29-1 | NA | TRBJ2-1
TGTGCCAGCCCTCCCGATCAGCCCCAGCATTTT | CASPPDQPQHF | NA | TRBV9 | NA | TRBJ1-5
TGTGCCTGGAGTGATATTCGGGAGGGGGCCTATGGCTACACCTTC | CAWSDIREGAYGYTF | TRBD1 | TRBV30 | NA | TRBJ1-2
TGTGCCAGCAGCTTTCTAGGACAGGGGATTTACGAGCAGTACTTC | CASSFLGQGIYEQYF | TRBD1 | TRBV7-8 | NA | TRBJ2-7
TGCGCCAGCAGCCAACGCCCGAGAAGCACAGATACGCAGTATTTT | CASSQRPRSTDTQYF | NA | TRBV4-3 | NA | TRBJ2-3
TGTGCCAGCAGTTACATCCGGACAGAAACCTACGAGCAGTACTTC | CASSYIRTETYEQYF | NA | TRBV6-5 | NA | TRBJ2-7
TGCAGTGCTAGGTCTCACACTGAAGCTTTCTTT | CSARSHTEAFF | NA | TRBV20-1 | NA | TRBJ1-1
TGTGCCAGCAACCTCGGACATAAACTCTATGGCTACACCTTC | CASNLGHKLYGYTF | NA | TRBV28 | NA | TRBJ1-2
TGTGCCAGCAGCTTAGCAGGGGAAGCGGGAAAACTGTTTTTT | CASSLAGEAGKLFF | NA | TRBV7-2 | NA | TRBJ1-4
TGCGCCAGCAGCTTGGACGGTGGAAACACCATATATTTT | CASSLDGGNTIYF | NA | TRBV5-1 | NA | TRBJ1-3
TGTGCCAGCAGTTACTCGACAGGGCGGAACACTGAAGCTTTCTTT | CASSYSTGRNTEAFF | TRBD1 | TRBV6-5 | NA | TRBJ1-1
TGTGCCAGCAACCTAGTAGGCAATGAGCAGTTCTTC | CASNLVGNEQFF | NA | TRBV6-6 | NA | TRBJ2-1